This entry features one T cell receptor beta chain sequence. Its cognate antigen is unknown. The sample originates from a study of blood T cells in healthy people across ages. Overall study results and limits: The authors considered diversity estimates from one million T cells to be underestimates.

PCR was performed a second time for roughly 7 to 11 cycles using a sample-barcoded 5' primer and a J-beta primer mix. TCRdb recomputed calls from the 5' RACE reads with MiXCR, one row per CDR3 protein. The repertoire holds around 990,000 distinct CDR3 sequences, with under 30% as singletons. The CDR3 sequence is 16 residues long. Germline CDR1 and CDR2: KGHSH and LQKENI. J was trimmed by 6 bases and V by 3 bases; bases with no gene match: 6. The data were also submitted as part of a second study, on T cells of mothers and their children. In that study: Donors comprised three healthy Caucasian mothers plus their six children. Related mother-child pairs showed slightly higher but non-significant overlap than unrelated pairs.

Sequenced input: blood. This chain connects TRBV18 to TRBJ2-1; 12 bases fit TRBD2. The sequence was collected from a girl aged 2-10 years in good health. The CDR3 DNA reads TGTGCCAGCTCACCCCGACTAGCGGGGGAATTCAATGAGCAGTTCTTC. The encoded protein is CASSPRLAGEFNEQFF. Variable domain in full (rest from reference TRBV18 and TRBJ2-1): NAGVMQNPRHLVRRRGQEARLRCSPMKGHSHVYWYRQLPEEGLKFMVYLQKENIIDESGMPKERFSAEFPKEGPSILRIQQVVRGDSAAYFCASSPRLAGEFNEQFFGPGTRLTVL.